This T cell receptor (beta chain) was captured in a study of blood T cell repertoires in COVID-19. Study-wide background: Some COVID-19 samples were acute and others convalescent; all came from the United States, Italy and Spain. The cDNA or gDNA used as material had been derived from T cells, B-cell-depleted T cells, or PBMCs.

The CDR3 consists of 13 residues. V was clipped by 6 bases and J by 10 bases, with 18 bases between them. CDR1 is SGHNT, CDR2 YENEEA, per germline. Those enrolled in Seattle joined during active infection and were followed longitudinally afterward. As processed by the authors: Reference gene primers were amplified, and this amplification served to estimate nucleated cell counts. Profiled with immunoSEQ multiplex PCR; TCRdb holds only in-frame clones, not every one. V, J and clone size are those of that table, while D and trimming were read from the DNA. The sample records 230,000 or so clones, nearly 90% being singletons.

The sequenced sample was peripheral blood. The receptor comes from a woman in her sixties with COVID-19, enrolled during active disease. The V gene is TRBV11-3, the J gene TRBJ1-1; perhaps TRBD1 as D (5 bases). The CDR3 sequence is CASRSQAGPLAFF. CDR3 DNA: TGTGCCAGCAGATCACAGGCCGGGCCGTTAGCTTTCTTT.